Reported below is one T cell receptor (beta chain). TCRdb analysed the RT-PCR reads with MiXCR anew, one entry per CDR3 protein. The sample holds around 160,000 distinct CDR3 sequences, 25% to 35% seen once. The source of the sample is a study of patients and donors after allogeneic stem cell transplantation. Sequencing input: blood, either unsorted or a sorted T cell fraction (not recorded which). The receptor was derived from a human donor who was either an allogeneic HSCT recipient or a stem cell or donor lymphocyte infusion donor (not recorded which). It is not recorded whose cells these are; they may come from a transplant donor.

CDR3 sequence: CASSLLAREQYF. CDR3 coding DNA: TGTGCCAGCAGTTTACTAGCCCGGGAGCAGTACTTC. This sequence joins TRBV28 and TRBJ2-7; a weak D match, TRBD2 (5 bases). The CDR3 length is 12 residues. CDR1 is MDHEN and CDR2 is SYDVKM in the germline V gene. V was clipped by 2 bases and J by 7 bases, with 9 bases between them.